The clone carrying this T cell receptor (beta chain) appeared a single time. What it binds is not known. The data stem from a study of T cell responses to AZD1222 COVID-19 vaccine. Study results and caveats: Every sample of the repertoires postdated the peak T cell response. CD4 TCRs covered the whole spike, strongest at regions 160-218 and 743-854.

The V gene's germline CDR1 is SGHRS and CDR2 YFSETQ. The CDR3 covers 14 residues. V lost 4 bases and J lost 6, with 15 bases in between. TCRdb's table, derived via immunoSEQ multiplex PCR, lists solely in-frame clones and lacks some. The sample holds roughly 150,000 clones, 85% to 95% seen once. The starting material was peripheral blood, obtained 28 days after the second AZD1222 dose. The chain is built from TRBV5-1 and TRBJ2-3; D not resolved. The origin of this receptor is an adult who received the AZD1222 COVID-19 vaccine. CDR3 in amino acids: CASSQDAFTDTQYF. The CDR3 coding sequence is TGCGCCAGCAGCCAGGACGCTTTCACCGATACGCAGTATTTT.